What follows describes a single TCR beta chain. Its antigen remains unknown. The treatment here: some 20 received Ad26.COV2.S at low or high dose, single or two shots; about 5 received placebo; per-sample allocation not given. The investigators took samples on day 63 after the first vaccine or placebo injection. Using immunoSEQ multiplex PCR, the repertoire was profiled, and TCRdb retains in-frame clones only, with some absent. This sample has 450,000 to 550,000 clones; approximately 90% occur once, and the top ten carry about 1.5%. This entry belongs to a study of Ad26.COV2.S vaccination and SARS-CoV-2 variants. Study results and caveats: Non-spike TCR breadth did not differ much between vaccine and placebo recipients. Assessments of TCR breadth and depth may have underestimated the total T cell responses.

The V gene's germline CDR1 is MDHEN and CDR2 SYDVKM. The CDR3 contains 14 residues. V lost 7 bases and J 10 bases, leaving 17 bases between the germline ends. The sequencing used peripheral blood, collected in a trial of Ad26.COV2.S vaccine versus placebo. This receptor was identified in a person aged 18 to 65 who received the Ad26.COV2.S COVID-19 vaccine or a placebo. The V and J genes are TRBV28 and TRBJ1-6; possibly TRBD1 for D (6 bases). CDR3 loop: CASITRGAGSPLHF. The CDR3 nucleotides read TGTGCCAGCATTACGCGGGGGGCCGGCTCACCCCTCCACTTT.